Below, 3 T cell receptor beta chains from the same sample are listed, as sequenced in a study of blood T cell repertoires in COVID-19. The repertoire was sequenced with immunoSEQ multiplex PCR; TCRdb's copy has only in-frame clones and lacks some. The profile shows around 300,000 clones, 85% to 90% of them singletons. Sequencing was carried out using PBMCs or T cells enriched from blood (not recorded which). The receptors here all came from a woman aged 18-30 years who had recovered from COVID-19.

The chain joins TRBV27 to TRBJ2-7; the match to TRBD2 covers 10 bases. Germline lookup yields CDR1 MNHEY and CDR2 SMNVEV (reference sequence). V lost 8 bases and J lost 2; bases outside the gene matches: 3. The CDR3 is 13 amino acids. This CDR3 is CASLAGGTYEQYF. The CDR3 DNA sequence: TGTGCCAGCTTAGCGGGGGGTACCTACGAGCAGTACTTC.

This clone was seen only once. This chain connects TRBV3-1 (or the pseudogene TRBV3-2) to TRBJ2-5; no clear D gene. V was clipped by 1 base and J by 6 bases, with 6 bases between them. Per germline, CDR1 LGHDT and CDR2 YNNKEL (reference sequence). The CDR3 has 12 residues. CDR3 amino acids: CASSQAFQTQYF. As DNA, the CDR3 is TGTGCCAGCAGCCAAGCTTTTCAGACCCAGTACTTC.

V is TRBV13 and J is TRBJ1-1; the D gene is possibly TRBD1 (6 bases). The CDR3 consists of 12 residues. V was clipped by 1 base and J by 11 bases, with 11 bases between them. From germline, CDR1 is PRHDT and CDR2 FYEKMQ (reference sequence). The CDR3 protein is CASSLVSRGAFF. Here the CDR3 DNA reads TGTGCCAGCAGCTTAGTTTCAAGGGGGGCTTTCTTT. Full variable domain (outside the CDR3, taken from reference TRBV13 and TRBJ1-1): AAGVIQSPRHLIKEKRETATLKCYPIPRHDTVYWYQQGPGQDPQFLISFYEKMQSDKGSIPDRFSAQQFSDYHSELNMSSLELGDSALYFCASSLVSRGAFFGQGTRLTVV.